Given below is one T cell receptor beta chain in context. During construction of the library, unique molecular identifiers were attached to individual cDNA molecules for quantitative, reproducible TCR counting. TCRdb recomputed calls from the RACE reads with MiXCR, one row per CDR3 protein. The sample has roughly 130,000 distinct CDR3 sequences; roughly 12% are singletons. This specimen belongs to a study of human T cells and chemical hapten exposure. Across the study: All patients underwent weekly scalp dosing with diphenylcyclopropenone for the full roughly 24-week study.

Specified time point: patch test 3, about 24 weeks after DPC sensitization. As for treatment: therapeutic diphenylcyclopropenone sensitization with weekly scalp DPC. Sequencing started from total RNA isolated from unfractionated whole blood. The CDR3 extends over 16 amino acids. The V end lost 6 bases, the J end lost 5 bases, and 20 bases lay between the germline ends. Germline V gene sequence: CDR1 MDHEN, CDR2 SYDVKM. The specimen comprised whole blood, sampled in connection with sensitization to the hapten diphenylcyclopropenone (DPC). This receptor was taken from a woman aged 50 to 60 with alopecia areata. Some clones in this sample may be carry-over from other donors' samples. The chain links TRBV28 to TRBJ1-3; the D gene is possibly TRBD1 (6 bases). The CDR3 here is CASSPWTGAGRNTIYF. As DNA, the CDR3 is TGTGCCAGCAGCCCATGGACGGGGGCAGGAAGAAACACCATATATTTT. Full variable domain (remainder filled in from reference TRBV28 and TRBJ1-3): DVKVTQSSRYLVKRTGEKVFLECVQDMDHENMFWYRQDPGLGLRLIYFSYDVKMKEKGDIPEGYSVSREKKERFSLILESASTNQTSMYLCASSPWTGAGRNTIYFGEGSWLTVV.